The clone carrying this T cell receptor (beta chain) was seen more than once but under ten times. Its antigen remains unknown. Germline V lookup: CDR1 MNHNS, CDR2 SASEGT. Trimming took off 2 bases at V and 8 bases at J, with 10 bases between the two ends. The CDR3 has 13 residues. These data originate in a study of T cells in Graves' hyperthyroidism and ophthalmopathy. Overall study results and limits: Most thyroid clonotypes expanded above 0.001 appeared in blood too.

The definition of stable Graves' hyperthyroidism was no ophthalmopathy progression within 18 months. Amplified TCR beta CDR3 regions came from RNA transcripts. First-round RT-PCR targeting the TCR CDR3 was performed with the HTBI primer set. TCRdb passed the multiplex PCR reads through MiXCR, listing each CDR3 protein once. The repertoire includes roughly 380,000 distinct CDR3 sequences, about 15% of them detected once, and roughly 9.6% sits in the top ten. The source is a woman aged 55-70 years with Graves' hyperthyroidism. The sequenced sample was blood. V and J are TRBV6-1 and TRBJ1-5; D is ambiguous. CDR3 in DNA: TGTGCCAGCAGTGAATCAGGAAACAAGCCCCAGCATTTT. Protein product: CASSESGNKPQHF.